This T cell receptor beta chain is drawn from a study of shared clonotypes between healthy human individuals. Study overall: A couple of women and three men aged 18 to 49 served as donors.

TCRdb's table, derived via immunoSEQ multiplex PCR, lists solely in-frame clones and lacks some. Of some 2,500,000 clones detected, 92% appear once; the ten largest clones hold 0.37%. Germline trimming cut 5 bases from V and 10 bases from J; bases unmatched to any gene: 5. CDR1 is SGHTA, CDR2 FQGTGA, per germline. There are 13 residues in the CDR3. This chain links TRBV7-3 with TRBJ2-1; 10 bases agree with TRBD1. Sequenced sample: naive CD4+ T cells from PBMCs. Subset here: CD45RA+ positively selected. This clonotype was obtained from a man aged 18 to 29 in good health. Some clones in this sample may be carry-over from other donors' samples. The CDR3, as DNA: TGTGCCAGCAGCCAGCGGACAGGGGGGGAGCAGTTCTTC. Protein: CASSQRTGGEQFF.